The 2 T cell receptor beta chains below were found in one sample sequenced in a study of blood T cell repertoires in COVID-19. Measured with immunoSEQ multiplex PCR; TCRdb has only the in-frame clones, and not every one. Of roughly 39,000 clones in the sample, 85% to 90% are singletons; the top ten hold just under 9%. What was sequenced was peripheral blood. These receptors all stem from a man aged 30 to 45 with active or convalescent COVID-19.

The chain links TRBV6-5 to TRBJ1-1, with 7 bases identical to TRBD1. Unmatched junction bases numbered 4, after V lost 0 bases and J lost 0 bases. CDR1 MNHEY and CDR2 SVGAGI come from the germline V gene. This CDR3 region has 16 residues. CDR3 in amino acids: CASSYSPGQLNTEAFF. The CDR3 DNA is TGTGCCAGCAGTTACTCTCCGGGACAGTTGAACACTGAAGCTTTCTTT.

This clone has a handful of counts. The V and J genes are TRBV27 and TRBJ1-2, with D possibly matching TRBD1 (6 bases). The CDR3 runs to 11 residues. The germline CDR1 and CDR2 sequences are MNHEY and SMNVEV (reference sequence). Trimming took 6 bases from V and 7 from J, leaving 9 bases between them. CDR3 sequence (DNA): TGTGCCAGCAGCCCAGGGGTTGGCTACACCTTC. This translates into CASSPGVGYTF.